What follows is one T cell receptor beta chain and its context. Antigen unknown. Sequencing relied on a cDNA template that was reverse transcribed from extracted RNA. The table came from immunoSEQ multiplex PCR; TCRdb's copy has only in-frame clones and leaves some out. In the table there are about 250,000 clones, roughly two thirds of which are singletons. This record comes from a study of CD8+ T cells in alopecia areata. Across the study: Treated patients were dosed with oral tofacitinib, taking 5 to 10 mg twice daily. Whole-study results and caveats: Lesional scalp, especially alopecia totalis/universalis, showed higher clonality than normal scalp. In scalp samples, resident alphabeta T cells of normal skin are also sequenced.

The CDR3 extends over 14 amino acids. Germline lookup yields CDR1 SGHNT and CDR2 YYREEE (reference sequence). V lost 4 bases and J lost 6; bases outside the gene matches: 7. This chain connects TRBV5-4 to TRBJ1-2, with 9 bases aligning to TRBD1. This clonotype originated in a human donor with alopecia areata. Sequenced material: CD4+ T cells sorted from blood, taken at week 0. The CDR3 is CASSRPGQGHGYTF. The CDR3 DNA reads as TGTGCCAGCAGCCGACCGGGACAGGGTCATGGCTACACCTTC.